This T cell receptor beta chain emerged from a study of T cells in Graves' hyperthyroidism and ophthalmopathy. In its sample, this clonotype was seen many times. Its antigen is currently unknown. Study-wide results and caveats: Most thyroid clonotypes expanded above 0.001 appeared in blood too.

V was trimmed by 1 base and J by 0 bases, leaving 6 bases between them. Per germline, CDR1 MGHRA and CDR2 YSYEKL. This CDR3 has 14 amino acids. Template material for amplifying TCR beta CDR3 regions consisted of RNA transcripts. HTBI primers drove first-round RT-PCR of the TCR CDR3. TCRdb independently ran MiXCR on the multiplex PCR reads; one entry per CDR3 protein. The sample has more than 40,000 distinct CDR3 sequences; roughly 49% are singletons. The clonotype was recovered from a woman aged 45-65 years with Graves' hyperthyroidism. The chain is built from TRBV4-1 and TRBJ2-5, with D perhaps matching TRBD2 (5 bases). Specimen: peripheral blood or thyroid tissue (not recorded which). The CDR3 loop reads CASSQAGYQETQYF. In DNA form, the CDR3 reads TGCGCCAGCAGCCAAGCGGGGTACCAAGAGACCCAGTACTTC.